This T cell receptor beta chain emerged from a study of T cells in Graves' hyperthyroidism and ophthalmopathy. RNA transcripts provided the source from which TCR beta CDR3 regions were amplified. The TCR CDR3 first-round RT-PCR relied on the HTBI primer set. Via MiXCR, TCRdb re-called the multiplex PCR reads, giving one row per CDR3 protein. The sample has approximately 600,000 distinct CDR3 sequences, roughly 14% seen once. Whole-study findings and limits: Also found in blood were most expanded thyroid clonotypes above 0.001.

As regards this clonotype: Its antigen is not known.

The ends were cut back, 6 bases at V and 9 bases at J, with 9 bases in the middle. From germline, CDR1 is MDHEN and CDR2 SYDVKM. The CDR3 covers 12 residues. The receptor was isolated from a woman in her forties with Graves' ophthalmopathy. The specimen sequenced was blood. The rearrangement joins TRBV28 to TRBJ1-6; a possible D gene is TRBD1 (5 bases). CDR3 in amino acids: CASSTRGSPLHF. CDR3 coding DNA: TGTGCCAGCAGCACAAGGGGTTCACCCCTCCACTTT.